One T cell receptor (beta chain) is described in this entry. The antigen is not known. The CDR3 covers 15 residues. The V end was cut by 4 bases, the J end by 7 bases, with 20 bases between. Per germline, CDR1 SGDLS and CDR2 YYNGEE. This sample is part of a study of blood T cells in healthy people across ages. The second PCR ran roughly 7 to 12 cycles with a sample-barcoded 5' primer and J-beta primers. TCRdb recomputed calls from the 5' RACE reads with MiXCR, one row per CDR3 protein. Of 1.5 million to 2 million distinct CDR3 sequences detected, about 30% appear once; the ten largest clones hold over 7%. Whole-study results and caveats: Compared with aged donors, long-lived donors showed fewer expanded clones, suggesting selection.

This rearrangement joins TRBV9 to TRBJ1-2, with D perhaps matching TRBD1 (5 bases). The sequenced material came from blood. This TCR was sampled from a woman in her 30s in good health. The CDR3 region has the DNA TGTGCCAGCAGCTCAACGGGACTCCGGGGGGGTGGCTACACCTTC. As protein: CASSSTGLRGGGYTF. Full variable domain (rest looked up from reference TRBV9 and TRBJ1-2): DSGVTQTPKHLITATGQRVTLRCSPRSGDLSVYWYQQSLDQGLQFLIQYYNGEERAKGNILERFSAQQFPDLHSELNLSSLELGDSALYFCASSSTGLRGGGYTFGSGTRLTVV.